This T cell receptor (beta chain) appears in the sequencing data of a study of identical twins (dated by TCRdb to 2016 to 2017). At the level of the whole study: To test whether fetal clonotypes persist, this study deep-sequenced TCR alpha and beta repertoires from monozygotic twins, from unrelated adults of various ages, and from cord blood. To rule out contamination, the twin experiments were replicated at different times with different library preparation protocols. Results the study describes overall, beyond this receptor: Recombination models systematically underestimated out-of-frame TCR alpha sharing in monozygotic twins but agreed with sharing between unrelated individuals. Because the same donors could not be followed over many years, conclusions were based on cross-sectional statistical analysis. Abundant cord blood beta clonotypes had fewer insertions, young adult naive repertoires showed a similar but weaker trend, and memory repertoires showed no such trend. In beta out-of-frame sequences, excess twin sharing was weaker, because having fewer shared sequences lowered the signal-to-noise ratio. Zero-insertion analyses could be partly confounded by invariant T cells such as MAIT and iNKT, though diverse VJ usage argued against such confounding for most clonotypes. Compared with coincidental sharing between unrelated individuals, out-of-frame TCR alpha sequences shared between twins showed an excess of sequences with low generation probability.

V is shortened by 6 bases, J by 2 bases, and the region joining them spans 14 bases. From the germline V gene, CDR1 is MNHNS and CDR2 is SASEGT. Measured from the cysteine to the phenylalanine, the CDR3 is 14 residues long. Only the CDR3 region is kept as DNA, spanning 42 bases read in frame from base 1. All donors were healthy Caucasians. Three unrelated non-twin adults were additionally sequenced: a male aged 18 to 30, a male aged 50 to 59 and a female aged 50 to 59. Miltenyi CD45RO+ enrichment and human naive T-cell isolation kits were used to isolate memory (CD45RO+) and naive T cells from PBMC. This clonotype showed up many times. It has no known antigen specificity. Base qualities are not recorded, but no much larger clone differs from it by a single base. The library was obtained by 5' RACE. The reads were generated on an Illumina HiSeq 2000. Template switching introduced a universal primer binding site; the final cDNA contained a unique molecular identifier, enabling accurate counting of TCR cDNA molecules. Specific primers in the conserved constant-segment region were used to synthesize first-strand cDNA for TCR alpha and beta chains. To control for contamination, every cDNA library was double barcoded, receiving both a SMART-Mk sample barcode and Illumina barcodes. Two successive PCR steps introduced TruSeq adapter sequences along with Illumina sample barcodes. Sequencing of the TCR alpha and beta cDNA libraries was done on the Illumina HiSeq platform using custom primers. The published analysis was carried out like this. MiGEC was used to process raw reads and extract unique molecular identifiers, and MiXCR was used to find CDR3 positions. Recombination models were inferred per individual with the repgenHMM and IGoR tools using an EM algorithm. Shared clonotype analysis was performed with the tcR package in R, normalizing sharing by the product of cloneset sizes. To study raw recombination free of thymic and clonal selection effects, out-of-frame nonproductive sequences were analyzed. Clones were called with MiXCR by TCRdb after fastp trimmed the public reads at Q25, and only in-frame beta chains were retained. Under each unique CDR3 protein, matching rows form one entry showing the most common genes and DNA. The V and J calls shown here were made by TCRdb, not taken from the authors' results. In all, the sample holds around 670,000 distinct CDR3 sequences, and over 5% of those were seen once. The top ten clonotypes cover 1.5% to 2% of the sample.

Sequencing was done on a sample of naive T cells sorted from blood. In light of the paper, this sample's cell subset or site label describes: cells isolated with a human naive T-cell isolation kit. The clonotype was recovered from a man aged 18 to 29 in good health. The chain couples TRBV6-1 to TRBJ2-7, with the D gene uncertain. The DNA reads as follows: TGTGCCAGCAGCCCCCCGCCTCCACCCTACGAGCAGTACTTC. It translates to CASSPPPPPYEQYF.